This T cell receptor (beta chain) was sequenced for a study of a mutant IDH1 vaccine in newly diagnosed glioma. Worth noting for this clone: Its antigen is unknown.

This CDR3 is built from 14 residues. Germline trimming cut 2 bases from V and 2 bases from J; bases unmatched to any gene: 3. In germline, CDR1 is WNHNN, CDR2 SYGVQD (reference sequence). The time point is: week 47, end of study. All doses held 300 ug of mutant IDH1 20-mer peptide, with topical imiquimod. Assay: immunoSEQ multiplex PCR; the TCRdb copy retains only in-frame clones and omits some. The data contain about 90,000 clones, roughly nine tenths of them singletons. V is TRBV10-1 and J is TRBJ2-7; TRBD2 agrees at 7 bases. The clonotype was recovered from a woman between 50 and 59 years old with glioma. The sample in question was PBMCs, obtained from a glioma patient whose treatment included an IDH1 peptide vaccine. The CDR3 DNA follows: TGCGCCAGCAGTGAGGCGGGAGCCACCTACGAGCAGTACTTC. Encoded protein: CASSEAGATYEQYF.